The clone carrying this T cell receptor (beta chain) is a singleton in its sample. Its target is unknown. Method: immunoSEQ multiplex PCR; TCRdb's copy keeps in-frame clones and lacks some. This table has approximately 72,000 clones, roughly nine tenths appearing once. The data derive from a study of T cell responses to AZD1222 COVID-19 vaccine. Regarding the study as a whole: Possibly, clonal diversity was underestimated; donors were largely white British and included more females. The breadth and depth of Spike-specific TCRs increased once two AZD1222 doses had been given. There were repertoire samples only from the period after the peak T cell response.

Combined were second doses at about 4 or about 12 weeks. Germline V gives CDR1 SGHRS, CDR2 YFSETQ. This CDR3 contains 16 residues. Trimming pared 0 bases from V and 1 base from J, leaving 14 bases between. The V and J genes are TRBV5-1 and TRBJ2-7; D is perhaps TRBD2 (6 bases). The sequence derives from an adult who received the AZD1222 COVID-19 vaccine. Sequenced here: peripheral blood, sampled 28 days after the second AZD1222 dose. Here the CDR3 reads CASSLEVSGYSYEQYF. In nucleotides, the CDR3 is TGCGCCAGCAGCTTGGAGGTTAGCGGATATTCCTACGAGCAGTACTTC.